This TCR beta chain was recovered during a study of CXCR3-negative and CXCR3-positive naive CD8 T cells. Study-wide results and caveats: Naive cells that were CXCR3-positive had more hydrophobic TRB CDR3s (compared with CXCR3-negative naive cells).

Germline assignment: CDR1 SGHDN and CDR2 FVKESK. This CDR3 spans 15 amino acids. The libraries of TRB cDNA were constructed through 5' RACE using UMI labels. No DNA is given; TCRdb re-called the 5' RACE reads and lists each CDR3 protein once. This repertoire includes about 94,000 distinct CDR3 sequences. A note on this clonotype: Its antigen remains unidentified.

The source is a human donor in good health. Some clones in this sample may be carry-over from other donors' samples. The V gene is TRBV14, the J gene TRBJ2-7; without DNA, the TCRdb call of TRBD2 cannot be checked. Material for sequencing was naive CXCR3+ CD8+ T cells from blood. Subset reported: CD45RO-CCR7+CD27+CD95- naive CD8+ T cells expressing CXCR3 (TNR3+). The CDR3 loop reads CASSHPAGSSYEQYF.